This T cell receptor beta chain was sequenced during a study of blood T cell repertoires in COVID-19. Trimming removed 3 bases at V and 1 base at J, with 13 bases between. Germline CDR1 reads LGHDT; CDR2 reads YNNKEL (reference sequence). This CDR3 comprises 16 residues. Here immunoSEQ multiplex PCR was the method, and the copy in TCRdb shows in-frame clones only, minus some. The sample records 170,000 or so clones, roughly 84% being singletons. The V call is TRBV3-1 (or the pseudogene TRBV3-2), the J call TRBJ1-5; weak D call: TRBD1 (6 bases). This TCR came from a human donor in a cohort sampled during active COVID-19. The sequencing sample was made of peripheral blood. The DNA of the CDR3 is TGTGCCAGCAGCCAGAATACAGGGAGCAGCAATCAGCCCCAGCATTTT. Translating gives CASSQNTGSSNQPQHF.